Following are 14 T cell receptor beta chains from one sample sequenced in a study of immune evolution from preneoplasia to lung adenocarcinoma. TCRdb's copy holds only in-frame clones and misses some; the assay was immunoSEQ multiplex PCR. The sample lists more than 2,500 clones, approximately 80% occurring once. The material sequenced was FFPE atypical adenomatous hyperplasia tissue from the lung. Sample subset: atypical adenomatous hyperplasia (AAH), lung preneoplasia. These receptors were obtained from a person aged 70 to 85 with lung adenocarcinoma.

This chain links TRBV10-3 with TRBJ1-5, with D maybe TRBD1 (5 bases). V was cut by 2 bases and J by 6 bases, with 14 bases left in between. The germline gives CDR1 ENHRY, CDR2 SYGVKD. This CDR3 has 15 amino acids. As DNA, the CDR3 is TGTGCCATCAGTGAGCAGGGTCTCTTAGGTCAGCCCCAGCATTTT. It translates to CAISEQGLLGQPQHF.

This clone has only one observation. The J gene is TRBJ2-3, the V gene TRBV7-6, with D uncertain. CDR1 and CDR2 from the germline V gene are SGHVS and FNYEAQ. This CDR3 has 14 residues. The V end lost 3 bases, the J end lost 6 bases, and 13 bases lay between the germline ends. The CDR3 spells CASSLGAQLDTQYF. The CDR3 nucleotides read TGTGCCAGCAGCTTGGGCGCCCAACTGGATACGCAGTATTTT.

This clone showed up just a few times. J is TRBJ1-3 and V is TRBV30; a possible D gene is TRBD1 (5 bases). Germline loops: CDR1 GTSNPN, CDR2 SVGIG (reference sequence). V lost 1 base and J 4 bases, leaving 17 bases between the germline ends. The CDR3 totals 16 residues. The CDR3 nucleotides are TGTGCCTGGAGTGCTCGACAGCGAATCCCCGGAAACACCATATATTTT. Protein sequence: CAWSARQRIPGNTIYF.

The CDR3 reads CASSVGPTSGLNTIYF. CDR3 bases: TGTGCCAGCAGCGTAGGGCCGACCTCGGGGCTAAACACCATATATTTT. V and J are TRBV9 and TRBJ1-3, with D possibly matching TRBD1 (5 bases). CDR3 length equals 16 residues. Germline CDR1 is SGDLS and CDR2 is YYNGEE. With 0 bases removed from V and 6 bases from J, the gap between germline ends came to 16 bases.

J is TRBJ2-5 and V is TRBV21-1; the tabulated D call, TRBD2, remains unverified against the DNA. TRBV21-1 is noted as a pseudogene. The CDR3 spans 17 residues. The CDR3 protein is CASSKVFPTNVQETQYF. The CDR3 coding sequence is TGTGCCAGCAGCAAAGTCTTTCCTACGAACGTCCAAGAGACCCAGTACTTC.

This clone was counted a few times. This rearrangement joins TRBV6-1 to TRBJ2-7; D gene unclear. Germline CDR1 is MNHNS and CDR2 is SASEGT. V shed 8 bases and J shed 2 bases, with 13 bases lying between them. CDR3 length equals 13 residues. CDR3 amino acids: CASRRAKTYEQYF. In DNA, the CDR3 is TGTGCCAGCCGCAGAGCGAAAACCTACGAGCAGTACTTC.

This clone was observed a few times. This chain uses TRBV2 with TRBJ1-1; D is unresolved. The germline gives CDR1 SNHLY, CDR2 FYNNEI. CDR3 length: 12 residues. Between the trimmed V and J ends, which lost 3 bases and 4 bases, there was a span of 6 bases. CDR3 sequence (DNA): TGTGCCAGCAGTGACTGGGTCACTGAAGCTTTCTTT. This encodes CASSDWVTEAFF.

This clone was picked up one time. The chain combines TRBV7-2 with TRBJ2-2, with D possibly TRBD2 on 6 matching bases. The CDR3 consists of 12 residues. Per germline, CDR1 SGHTA and CDR2 FQGNSA. V lost 3 bases to trimming and J lost 8 bases, with 7 bases between them. CDR3 in amino acids: CASSFRGGELFF. DNA for the CDR3: TGTGCCAGCAGCTTCCGGGGGGGGGAGCTGTTTTTT.

This chain connects TRBV7-2 to TRBJ2-7, with D perhaps assigned TRBD1 or TRBD2 (6 bases each). V was shortened by 1 base and J by 4 bases, with 14 bases between the two germline ends. The CDR3 contains 15 residues. Germline assignment: CDR1 SGHTA and CDR2 FQGNSA. The CDR3 nucleotides read TGTGCCAGCAGCTTAGAGGGGGGATCGGGGTACGAGCAGTACTTC. Protein sequence: CASSLEGGSGYEQYF. The full variable domain, completed using reference TRBV7-2 and TRBJ2-7, is GAGVSQSPSNKVTEKGKDVELRCDPISGHTALYWYRQSLGQGLEFLIYFQGNSAPDKSGLPSDRFSAERTGGSVSTLTIQRTQQEDSAVYLCASSLEGGSGYEQYFGPGTRLTVT.

The chain uses TRBV7-2 and TRBJ1-5, with a weak D call TRBD1 (5 bases). CDR3 length: 14 residues. V was clipped by 5 bases and J by 5 bases, with 13 bases between them. The V gene's germline CDR1 is SGHTA and CDR2 FQGNSA. As DNA, the CDR3 is TGTGCCAGCAGCCTATACAGGAGTGATCAGCCCCAGCATTTT. Amino acids: CASSLYRSDQPQHF.

This clone showed up just a few times. The rearrangement joins TRBV6-5 to TRBJ1-5, with unresolved D. Trimming pared 4 bases from V and 0 bases from J, leaving 10 bases between. Looked up from germline, CDR1 is MNHEY and CDR2 is SVGAGI. The CDR3 is 15 residues long. As DNA, the CDR3 is TGTGCCAGCAGTTGGACGGCTACTAGCAATCAGCCCCAGCATTTT. This encodes CASSWTATSNQPQHF.

This clone was detected only a few times. The chain joins TRBV2 to TRBJ2-1; 8 nucleotides line up with TRBD2. Germline V CDR1 and CDR2: SNHLY, FYNNEI. V was pared by 3 bases and J by 10 bases, with 11 bases of the junction left unmatched. The CDR3 contains 15 residues. In nucleotides, the CDR3 is TGTGCCAGCAGTGACACCGGGCTAGCGGGTGCCGAGCAGTTCTTC. It is translated as CASSDTGLAGAEQFF.

CDR3 sequence (DNA): TGTGCCAGCTCCCGGATGCACTCTGGGGCCAACGTCCTGACTTTC. Its protein is CASSRMHSGANVLTF. The V call is TRBV2, the J call TRBJ2-6; D gene unclear. Trimming took 8 bases from V and 0 from J, leaving 11 bases between them. The CDR3 has 15 residues. The germline V gene has CDR1 SNHLY and CDR2 FYNNEI.

This chain uses TRBV29-1 with TRBJ2-3, with 8 bases identical to TRBD1. The germline CDR1 and CDR2 sequences are SQVTM and ANQGSEA. J lost 3 bases, V lost 6 bases, and 8 bases had no gene match. The CDR3 spans 14 residues. The CDR3 DNA reads TGCAGCGTCCCGGACAGGGAAGGGACAGATACGCAGTATTTT. It yields the protein CSVPDREGTDTQYF.